In this sample, the clone carrying this T cell receptor beta chain turned up a few times. What it binds is not known. This sample is drawn from a study of T-cell reconstitution after alpha-beta-depleted transplantation in children. Study-wide results and limits: Elevated TCRbeta diversity at day 60 was traced, in some patients, to surviving recipient T cells and thymic progenitors.

A library of TCRbeta sequences, prepared with unique molecular identifiers, was generated. In TCRdb, the PCR reads were re-called with MiXCR into one record per CDR3 protein. The repertoire has 530,000 or so distinct CDR3 sequences, over 25% of them found once; the top ten carry about a third. Germline V lookup: CDR1 LGHDT, CDR2 YNNKEL (reference sequence). Trimming took 0 bases from V and 6 from J, leaving 8 bases between them. The CDR3 runs 14 residues. Sequenced here: PBMCs, sampled before TCRalphabeta/CD19-depleted stem cell transplant. The TCR sequence derives from a boy in the first two years of life with Wiskott-Aldrich syndrome, due to receive a stem cell transplant. This rearrangement joins TRBV3-1 to TRBJ2-2; D not resolved. CDR3 nucleotides: TGTGCCAGCAGCCAAGATACCTCCCCCGGGGAGCTGTTTTTT. Translating gives CASSQDTSPGELFF.